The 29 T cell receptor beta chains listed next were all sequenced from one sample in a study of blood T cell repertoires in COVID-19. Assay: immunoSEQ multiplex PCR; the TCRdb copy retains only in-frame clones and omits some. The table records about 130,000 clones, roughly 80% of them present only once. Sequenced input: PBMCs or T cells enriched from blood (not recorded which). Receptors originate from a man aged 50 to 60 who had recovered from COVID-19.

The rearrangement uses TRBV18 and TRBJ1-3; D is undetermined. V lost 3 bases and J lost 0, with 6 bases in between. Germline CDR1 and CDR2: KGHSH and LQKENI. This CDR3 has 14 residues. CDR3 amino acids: CASSPADSGNTIYF. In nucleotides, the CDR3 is TGTGCCAGCTCACCGGCGGACTCTGGAAACACCATATATTTT. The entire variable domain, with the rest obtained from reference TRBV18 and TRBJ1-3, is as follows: NAGVMQNPRHLVRRRGQEARLRCSPMKGHSHVYWYRQLPEEGLKFMVYLQKENIIDESGMPKERFSAEFPKEGPSILRIQQVVRGDSAAYFCASSPADSGNTIYFGEGSWLTVV.

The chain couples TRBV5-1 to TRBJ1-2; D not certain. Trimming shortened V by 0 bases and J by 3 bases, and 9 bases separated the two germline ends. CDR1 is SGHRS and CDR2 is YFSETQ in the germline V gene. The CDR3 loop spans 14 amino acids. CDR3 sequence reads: CASSLAGEDYGYTF. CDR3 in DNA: TGCGCCAGCAGCTTGGCTGGGGAGGACTATGGCTACACCTTC.

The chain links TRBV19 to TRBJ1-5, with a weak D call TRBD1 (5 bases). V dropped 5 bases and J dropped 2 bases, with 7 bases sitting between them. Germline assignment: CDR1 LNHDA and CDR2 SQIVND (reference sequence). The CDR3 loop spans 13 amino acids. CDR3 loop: CASSPQGNQPQHF. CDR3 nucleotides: TGTGCCAGTAGTCCACAGGGCAATCAGCCCCAGCATTTT.

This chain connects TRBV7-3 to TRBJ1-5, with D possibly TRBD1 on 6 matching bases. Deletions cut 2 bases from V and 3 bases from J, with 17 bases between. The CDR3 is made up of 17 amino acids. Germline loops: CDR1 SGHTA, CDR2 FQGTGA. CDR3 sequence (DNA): TGTGCCAGCAGCTTAGAATTGGGACACCGAGACAATCAGCCCCAGCATTTT. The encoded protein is CASSLELGHRDNQPQHF.

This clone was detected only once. In nucleotides, the CDR3 is TGCGCCAGCAGCTTCGAGACAGGGCATAATTCACCCCTCCACTTT. This codes for CASSFETGHNSPLHF. The V call is TRBV5-1, the J call TRBJ1-6, with 7 bases matching TRBD1. V lost 2 bases to trimming and J lost 5 bases; unmatched junction nucleotides: 4. Germline V CDR1 and CDR2: SGHRS, YFSETQ. The CDR3 runs 15 residues.

The CDR3 protein is CASSQADNPYEQYF. The CDR3 DNA reads TGCGCCAGCAGCCAGGCAGACAATCCCTACGAGCAGTACTTC. This chain joins TRBV4-1 and TRBJ2-7; D is unclear. This CDR3 has 14 amino acids. V was cut by 3 bases and J by 2 bases, with 11 bases left in between. Germline V gene sequence: CDR1 MGHRA, CDR2 YSYEKL.

CDR3 nucleotides: TGTGCCAGCTCACCGCTCGACAGGGGGGTATCTAATTCACCCCTCCACTTT. Translating gives CASSPLDRGVSNSPLHF. This chain links TRBV18 with TRBJ1-6; TRBD1 matches 9 bases. Trimming cost V 3 bases and J 6 bases; bases outside gene matches: 9. The germline CDR1 and CDR2 sequences are KGHSH and LQKENI. The CDR3 loop spans 17 amino acids.

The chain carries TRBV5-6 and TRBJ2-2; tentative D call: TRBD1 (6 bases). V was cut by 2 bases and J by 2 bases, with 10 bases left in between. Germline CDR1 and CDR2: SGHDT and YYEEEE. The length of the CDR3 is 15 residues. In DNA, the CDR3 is TGTGCCAGCAGCTTCGGACAGCTAAACACCGGGGAGCTGTTTTTT. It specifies CASSFGQLNTGELFF.

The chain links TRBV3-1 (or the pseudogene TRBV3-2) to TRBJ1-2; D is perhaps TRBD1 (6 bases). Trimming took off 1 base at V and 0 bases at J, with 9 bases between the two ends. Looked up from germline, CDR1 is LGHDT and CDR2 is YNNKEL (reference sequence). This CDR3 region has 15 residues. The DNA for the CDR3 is TGTGCCAGCAGCCAAGGGGGGGGGCCTAACTATGGCTACACCTTC. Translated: CASSQGGGPNYGYTF.

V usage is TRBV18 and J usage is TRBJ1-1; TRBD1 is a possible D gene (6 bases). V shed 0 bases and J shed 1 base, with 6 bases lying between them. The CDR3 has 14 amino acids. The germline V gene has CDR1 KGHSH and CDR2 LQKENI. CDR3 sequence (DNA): TGTGCCAGCTCACCACCACAGGGGAACACTGAAGCTTTCTTT. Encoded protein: CASSPPQGNTEAFF.

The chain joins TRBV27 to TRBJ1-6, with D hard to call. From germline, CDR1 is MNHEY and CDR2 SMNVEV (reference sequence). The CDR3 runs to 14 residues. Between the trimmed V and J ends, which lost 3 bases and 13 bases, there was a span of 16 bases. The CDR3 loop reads CASSFLGPDNPLHF. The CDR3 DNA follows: TGTGCCAGCAGTTTCCTTGGGCCAGACAATCCCCTCCACTTT.

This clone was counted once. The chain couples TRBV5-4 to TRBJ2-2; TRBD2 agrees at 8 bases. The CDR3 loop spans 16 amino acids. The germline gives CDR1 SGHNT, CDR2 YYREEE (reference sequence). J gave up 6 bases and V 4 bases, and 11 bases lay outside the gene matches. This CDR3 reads CASSHGGTSWSGELFF. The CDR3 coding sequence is TGTGCCAGCAGCCATGGAGGGACTAGTTGGTCCGGGGAGCTGTTTTTT.

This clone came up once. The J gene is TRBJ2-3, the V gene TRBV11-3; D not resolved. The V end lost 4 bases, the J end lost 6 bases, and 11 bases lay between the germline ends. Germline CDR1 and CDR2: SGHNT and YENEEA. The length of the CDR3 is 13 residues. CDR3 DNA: TGTGCCAGCAGCTCGCAAGCTTGGGATACGCAGTATTTT. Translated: CASSSQAWDTQYF.

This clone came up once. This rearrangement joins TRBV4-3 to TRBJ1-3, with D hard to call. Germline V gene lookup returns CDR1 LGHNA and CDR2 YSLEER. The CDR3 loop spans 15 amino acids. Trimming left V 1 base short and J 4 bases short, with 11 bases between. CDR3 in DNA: TGCGCCAGCAGCCAAGGTGCGGGTCGGGGAAACACCATATATTTT. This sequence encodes CASSQGAGRGNTIYF.

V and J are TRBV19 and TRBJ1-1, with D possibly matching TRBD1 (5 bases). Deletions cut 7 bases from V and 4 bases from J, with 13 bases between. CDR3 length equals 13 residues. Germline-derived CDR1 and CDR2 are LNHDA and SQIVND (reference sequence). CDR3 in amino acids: CASTTGLLTEAFF. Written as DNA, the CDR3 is TGTGCCAGTACTACGGGACTCCTCACTGAAGCTTTCTTT.

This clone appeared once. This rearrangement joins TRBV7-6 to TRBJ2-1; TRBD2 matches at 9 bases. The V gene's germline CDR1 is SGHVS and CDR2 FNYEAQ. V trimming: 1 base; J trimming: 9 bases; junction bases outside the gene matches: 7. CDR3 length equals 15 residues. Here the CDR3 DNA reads TGTGCCAGCAGCTTAGGTAGCGGGGGAGGCAGTGAGCAGTTCTTC. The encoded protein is CASSLGSGGGSEQFF.

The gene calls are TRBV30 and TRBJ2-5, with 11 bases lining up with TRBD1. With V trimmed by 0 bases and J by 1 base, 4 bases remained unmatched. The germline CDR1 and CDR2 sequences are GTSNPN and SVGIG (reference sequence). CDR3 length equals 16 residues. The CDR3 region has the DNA TGTGCCTGGAGTGTACCGGGGACAGGGGGCCAAGAGACCCAGTACTTC. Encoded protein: CAWSVPGTGGQETQYF.

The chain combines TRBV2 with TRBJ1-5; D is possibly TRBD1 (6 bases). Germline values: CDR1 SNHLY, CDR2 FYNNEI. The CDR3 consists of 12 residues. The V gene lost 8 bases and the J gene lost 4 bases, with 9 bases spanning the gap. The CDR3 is CASEGENQPQHF. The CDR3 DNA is TGTGCCAGCGAGGGGGAGAATCAGCCCCAGCATTTT.

The CDR3 spells CASSYKIQGHEQFF. The DNA for the CDR3 is TGTGCCAGCAGCTACAAAATACAGGGCCATGAGCAGTTCTTC. This chain connects TRBV7-8 to TRBJ2-1; a possible D gene is TRBD1 (6 bases). Trimming stripped 4 bases from V and 8 bases from J, with 15 bases between. The CDR3 is 14 amino acids. Germline CDR1 reads SGHVS; CDR2 reads FQNEAQ.

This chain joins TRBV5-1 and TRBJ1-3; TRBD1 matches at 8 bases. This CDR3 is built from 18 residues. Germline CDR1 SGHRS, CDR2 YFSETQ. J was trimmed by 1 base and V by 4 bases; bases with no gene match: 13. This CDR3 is CASSRSRTGTFSGNTIYF. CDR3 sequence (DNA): TGCGCCAGCAGCCGAAGTAGGACAGGGACGTTTTCTGGAAACACCATATATTTT.

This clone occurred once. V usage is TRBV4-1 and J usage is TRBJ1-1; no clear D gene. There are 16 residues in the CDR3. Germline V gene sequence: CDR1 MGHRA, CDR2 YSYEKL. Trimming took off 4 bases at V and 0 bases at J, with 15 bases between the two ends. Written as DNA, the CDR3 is TGCGCCAGCAGCCCGGGCGGGGAGTACATGAACACTGAAGCTTTCTTT. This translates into CASSPGGEYMNTEAFF.

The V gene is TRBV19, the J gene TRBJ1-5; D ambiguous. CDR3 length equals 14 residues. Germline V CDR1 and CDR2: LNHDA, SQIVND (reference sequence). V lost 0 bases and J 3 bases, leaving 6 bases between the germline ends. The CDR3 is CASSIDHFNQPQHF. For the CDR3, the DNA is TGTGCCAGTAGTATAGATCATTTCAATCAGCCCCAGCATTTT.

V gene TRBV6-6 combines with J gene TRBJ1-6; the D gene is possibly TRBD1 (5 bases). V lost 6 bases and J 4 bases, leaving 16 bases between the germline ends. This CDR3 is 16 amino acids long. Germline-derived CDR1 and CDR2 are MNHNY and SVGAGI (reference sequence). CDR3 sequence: CASSPGRQSYNSPLHF. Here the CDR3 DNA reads TGTGCCAGCAGCCCCGGGCGACAGTCTTATAATTCACCCCTCCACTTT.

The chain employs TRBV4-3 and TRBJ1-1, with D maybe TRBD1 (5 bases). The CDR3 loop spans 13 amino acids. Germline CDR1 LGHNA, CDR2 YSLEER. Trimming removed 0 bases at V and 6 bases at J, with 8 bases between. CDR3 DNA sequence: TGCGCCAGCAGCCAAGAGTGGGGCCCTGAAGCTTTCTTT. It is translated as CASSQEWGPEAFF.

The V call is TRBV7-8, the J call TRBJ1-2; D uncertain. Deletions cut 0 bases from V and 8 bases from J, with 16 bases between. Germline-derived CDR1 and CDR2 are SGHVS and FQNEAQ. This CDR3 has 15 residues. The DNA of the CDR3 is TGTGCCAGCAGCTTAGCGCTGGACGCCCGGGAGGGCTACACCTTC. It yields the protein CASSLALDAREGYTF.

CDR3 nucleotide sequence: TGTGCCAGCAGCTTAACAGGGCTCAATGAAAAACTGTTTTTT. This sequence encodes CASSLTGLNEKLFF. The chain links TRBV7-8 to TRBJ1-4, with D possibly TRBD1 on 6 matching bases. The V end was cut by 2 bases, the J end by 5 bases, with 9 bases between. Germline CDR1 reads SGHVS; CDR2 reads FQNEAQ. The CDR3 is 14 amino acids.

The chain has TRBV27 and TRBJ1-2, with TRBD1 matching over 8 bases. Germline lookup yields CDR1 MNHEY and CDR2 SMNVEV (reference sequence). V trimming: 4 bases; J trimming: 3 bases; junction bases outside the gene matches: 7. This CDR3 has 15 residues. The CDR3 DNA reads TGTGCCAGCAGTTACAGACAGGGGACGGACTATGGCTACACCTTC. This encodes CASSYRQGTDYGYTF.

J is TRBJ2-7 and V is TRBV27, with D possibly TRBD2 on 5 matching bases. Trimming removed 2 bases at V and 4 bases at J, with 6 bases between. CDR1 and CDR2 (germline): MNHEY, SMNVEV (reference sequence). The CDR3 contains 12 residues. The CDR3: CASSLEGYEQYF. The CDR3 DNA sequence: TGTGCCAGCAGTTTAGAGGGTTACGAGCAGTACTTC.

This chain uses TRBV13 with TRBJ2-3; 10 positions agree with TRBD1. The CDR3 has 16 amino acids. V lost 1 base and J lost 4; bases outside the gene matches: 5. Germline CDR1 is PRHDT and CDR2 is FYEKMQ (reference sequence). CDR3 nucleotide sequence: TGTGCCAGCAGCTTAGAAGGGACAGGGGTCGCAGATACGCAGTATTTT. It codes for CASSLEGTGVADTQYF.